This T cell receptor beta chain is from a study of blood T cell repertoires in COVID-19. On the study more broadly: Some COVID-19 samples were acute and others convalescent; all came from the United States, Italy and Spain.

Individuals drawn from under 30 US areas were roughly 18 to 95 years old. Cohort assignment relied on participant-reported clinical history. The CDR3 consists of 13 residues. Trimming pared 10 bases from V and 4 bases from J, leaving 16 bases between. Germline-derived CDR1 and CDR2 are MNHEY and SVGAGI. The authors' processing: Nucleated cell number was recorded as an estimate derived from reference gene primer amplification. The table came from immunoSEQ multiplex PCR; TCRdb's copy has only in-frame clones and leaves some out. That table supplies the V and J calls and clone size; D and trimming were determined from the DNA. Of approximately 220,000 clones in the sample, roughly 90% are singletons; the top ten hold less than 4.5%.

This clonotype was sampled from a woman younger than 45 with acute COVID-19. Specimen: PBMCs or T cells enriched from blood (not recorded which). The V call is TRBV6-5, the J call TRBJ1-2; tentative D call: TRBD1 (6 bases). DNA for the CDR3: TGTGCCACCGAGGGGGGGGTCCTCTATGGCTACACCTTC. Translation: CATEGGVLYGYTF.